This is a list of T cell receptor beta chains from one sample in a study of OX40 agonist ivuxolimab in advanced cancers. The method was immunoSEQ multiplex PCR; TCRdb's version includes in-frame clones alone and lacks a portion of them. The sample lists around 77,000 clones, around nine tenths occurring once. The material was CD4+ or CD8+ T cells sorted from blood, obtained in a trial of the OX40 agonist ivuxolimab. The receptors were sampled from an adult with an advanced solid tumor such as melanoma, head and neck, liver or kidney cancer. The CDR3 runs from the conserved cysteine through the conserved F or W. Fields, in order: D gene, V gene, J gene, CDR3 DNA, CDR3 protein. A D gene is named only where the DNA matches it firmly.

D gene: TRBD1
V gene: TRBV9
J gene: TRBJ1-2
CDR3 DNA: TGTGCCAGCAGCGTAGGACAGGGGAGTGACGGCTACACCTTC
CDR3 protein: CASSVGQGSDGYTF

D gene: TRBD2
V gene: TRBV4-2
J gene: TRBJ2-3
CDR3 DNA: TGTGCCAGCAGCCAAGTCACTAGCGGATACACAGATACGCAGTATTTT
CDR3 protein: CASSQVTSGYTDTQYF

D gene: NA
V gene: TRBV30
J gene: TRBJ2-2
CDR3 DNA: TGTGCCTGGAGTGTGGGTATCCGCACCGGGGAGCTGTTTTTT
CDR3 protein: CAWSVGIRTGELFF

D gene: TRBD2
V gene: TRBV25-1
J gene: TRBJ2-7
CDR3 DNA: TGTGCCAGCAGTGAAGCGGGAGGCGTAAACGAGCAGTACTTC
CDR3 protein: CASSEAGGVNEQYF

D gene: NA
V gene: TRBV2
J gene: TRBJ1-3
CDR3 DNA: TGTGCCAGCAGTGAAACGGGACCGCTAGCCTCTGGAAACACCATATATTTT
CDR3 protein: CASSETGPLASGNTIYF

D gene: NA
V gene: TRBV7-9
J gene: TRBJ1-2
CDR3 DNA: TGTGCCAGCAGCGTGGACAGCGGCTACACCTTC
CDR3 protein: CASSVDSGYTF

D gene: NA
V gene: TRBV5-6
J gene: TRBJ1-1
CDR3 DNA: TGTGCCAGCAGCCTTTTGCAAGGGACTGAAGCTTTCTTT
CDR3 protein: CASSLLQGTEAFF

D gene: NA
V gene: TRBV9
J gene: TRBJ2-1
CDR3 DNA: TGTGCCAGCAGCGTAGAAGTCAGCTCCTACAATGAGCAGTTCTTC
CDR3 protein: CASSVEVSSYNEQFF

D gene: NA
V gene: TRBV4-2
J gene: TRBJ1-2
CDR3 DNA: TGTGCCAGCAGCCAAGATCCTGGGCAGGGGCCCTATGGCTACACCTTC
CDR3 protein: CASSQDPGQGPYGYTF

D gene: NA
V gene: TRBV27
J gene: TRBJ2-7
CDR3 DNA: TGTGCCAGCAGTTTGGCCGCAGGGATCGACGAGCAGTACTTC
CDR3 protein: CASSLAAGIDEQYF